Below, one T cell receptor beta chain is given with its context. Using immunoSEQ multiplex PCR, the repertoire was profiled, and TCRdb retains in-frame clones only, with some absent. The table includes approximately 170,000 clones, around 93% detected once. This specimen belongs to a study of control samples from healthy donors and cancer patients. V lost 6 bases and J 2 bases, leaving 21 bases between the germline ends. Germline values: CDR1 SGHTA, CDR2 FQGNSA. The CDR3 has 17 residues. This chain links TRBV7-2 with TRBJ2-3; D perhaps matches TRBD2 (5 bases). The sequenced material came from blood. The origin of this receptor is an older woman in good health. CDR3 coding DNA: TGTGCCAGCAGAGAAGGAGGAATGGACCACTTCACAGATACGCAGTATTTT. The encoded protein is CASREGGMDHFTDTQYF.